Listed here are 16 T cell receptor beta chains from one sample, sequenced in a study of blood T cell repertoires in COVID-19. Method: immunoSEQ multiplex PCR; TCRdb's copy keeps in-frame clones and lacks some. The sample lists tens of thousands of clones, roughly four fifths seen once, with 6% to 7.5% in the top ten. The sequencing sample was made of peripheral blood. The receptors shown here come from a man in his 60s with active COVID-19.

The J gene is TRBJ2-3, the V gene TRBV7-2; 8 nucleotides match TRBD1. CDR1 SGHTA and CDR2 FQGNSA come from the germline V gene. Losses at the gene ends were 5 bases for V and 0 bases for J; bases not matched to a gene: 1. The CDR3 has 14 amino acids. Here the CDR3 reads CASSRTGSTDTQYF. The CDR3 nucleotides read TGTGCCAGCAGCCGGACAGGGAGCACAGATACGCAGTATTTT. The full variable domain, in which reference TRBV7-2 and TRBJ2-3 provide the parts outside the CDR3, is GAGVSQSPSNKVTEKGKDVELRCDPISGHTALYWYRQSLGQGLEFLIYFQGNSAPDKSGLPSDRFSAERTGGSVSTLTIQRTQQEDSAVYLCASSRTGSTDTQYFGPGTRLTVL.

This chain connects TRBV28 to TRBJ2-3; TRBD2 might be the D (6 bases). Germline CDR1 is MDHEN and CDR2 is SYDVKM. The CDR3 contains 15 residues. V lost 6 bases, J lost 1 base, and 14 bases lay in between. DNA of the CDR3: TGTGCCAGCAGCCCGCATGGGACTGGCACAGATACGCAGTATTTT. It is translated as CASSPHGTGTDTQYF.

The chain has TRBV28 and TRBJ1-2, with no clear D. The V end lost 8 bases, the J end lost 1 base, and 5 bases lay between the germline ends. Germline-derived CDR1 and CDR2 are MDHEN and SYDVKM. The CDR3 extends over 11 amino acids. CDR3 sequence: CASRVNYGYTF. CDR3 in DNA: TGTGCCAGCCGGGTTAACTATGGCTACACCTTC.

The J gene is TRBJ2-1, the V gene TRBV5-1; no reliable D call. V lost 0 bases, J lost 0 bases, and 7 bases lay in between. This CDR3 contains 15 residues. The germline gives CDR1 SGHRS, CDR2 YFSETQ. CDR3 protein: CASSLEAASYNEQFF. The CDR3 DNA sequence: TGCGCCAGCAGCTTGGAGGCGGCCTCCTACAATGAGCAGTTCTTC.

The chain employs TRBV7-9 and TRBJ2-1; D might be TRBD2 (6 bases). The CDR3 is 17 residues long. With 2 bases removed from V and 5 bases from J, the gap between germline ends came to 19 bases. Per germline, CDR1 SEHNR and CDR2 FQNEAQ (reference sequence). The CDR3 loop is CASSLPGLREGNNEQFF. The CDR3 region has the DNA TGTGCCAGCAGCTTACCGGGACTCCGTGAGGGAAACAATGAGCAGTTCTTC.

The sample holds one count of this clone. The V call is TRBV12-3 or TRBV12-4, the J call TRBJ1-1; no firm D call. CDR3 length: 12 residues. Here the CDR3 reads CVSNSMNTEAFF. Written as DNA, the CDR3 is TGTGTCTCGAATAGCATGAACACTGAAGCTTTCTTT.

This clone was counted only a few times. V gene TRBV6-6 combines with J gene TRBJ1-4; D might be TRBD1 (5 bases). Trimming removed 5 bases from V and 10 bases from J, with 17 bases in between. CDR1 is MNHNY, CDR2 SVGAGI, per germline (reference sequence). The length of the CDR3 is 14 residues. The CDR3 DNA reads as TGTGCCAGCAGTGTACAGCGGGCTGGGGGAAAACTGTTTTTT. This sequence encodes CASSVQRAGGKLFF.

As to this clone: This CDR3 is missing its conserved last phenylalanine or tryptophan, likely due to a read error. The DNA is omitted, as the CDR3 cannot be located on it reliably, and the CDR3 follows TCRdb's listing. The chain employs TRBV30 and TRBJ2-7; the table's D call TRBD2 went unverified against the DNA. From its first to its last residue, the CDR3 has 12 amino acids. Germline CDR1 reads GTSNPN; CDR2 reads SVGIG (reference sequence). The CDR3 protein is CAWGTVDVGLAL.

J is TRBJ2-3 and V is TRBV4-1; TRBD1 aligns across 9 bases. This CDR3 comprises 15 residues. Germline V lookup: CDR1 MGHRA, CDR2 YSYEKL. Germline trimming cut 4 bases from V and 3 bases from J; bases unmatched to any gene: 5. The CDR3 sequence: CASSPFGQGTDTQYF. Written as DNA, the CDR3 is TGCGCCAGCAGCCCCTTCGGACAGGGGACAGATACGCAGTATTTT.

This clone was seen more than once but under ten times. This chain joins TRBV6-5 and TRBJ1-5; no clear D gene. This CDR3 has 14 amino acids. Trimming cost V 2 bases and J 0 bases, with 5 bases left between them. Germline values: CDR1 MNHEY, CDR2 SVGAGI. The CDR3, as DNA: TGTGCCAGCAGTTACGCGCATAGCAATCAGCCCCAGCATTTT. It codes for CASSYAHSNQPQHF.

Here the CDR3 reads CASSSSSGRNYEQYF. In DNA, the CDR3 is TGTGCCAGCAGTTCCTCTAGCGGGAGAAACTACGAGCAGTACTTC. This chain links TRBV28 with TRBJ2-7; 10 bases agree with TRBD2. This CDR3 contains 15 residues. From germline, CDR1 is MDHEN and CDR2 SYDVKM. The J segment lost 3 bases and the V segment lost 4 bases, leaving 6 bases of the junction unmatched.

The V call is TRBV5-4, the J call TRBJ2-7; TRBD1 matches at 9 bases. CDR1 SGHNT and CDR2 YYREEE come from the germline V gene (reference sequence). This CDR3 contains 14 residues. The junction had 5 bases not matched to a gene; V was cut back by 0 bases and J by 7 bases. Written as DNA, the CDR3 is TGTGCCAGCAGCTTGGACAGGGGGCTTCGAGAGCAGTACTTC. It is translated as CASSLDRGLREQYF. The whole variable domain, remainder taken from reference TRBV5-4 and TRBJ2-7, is ETGVTQSPTHLIKTRGQQVTLRCSSQSGHNTVSWYQQALGQGPQFIFQYYREEENGRGNFPPRFSGLQFPNYSSELNVNALELDDSALYLCASSLDRGLREQYFGPGTRLTVT.

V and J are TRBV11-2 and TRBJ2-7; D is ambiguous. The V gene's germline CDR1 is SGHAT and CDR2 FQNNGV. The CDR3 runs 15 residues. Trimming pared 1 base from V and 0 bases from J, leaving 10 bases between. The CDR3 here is CASSLGWFSSYEQYF. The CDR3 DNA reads TGTGCCAGCAGCTTAGGGTGGTTTAGCTCCTACGAGCAGTACTTC.

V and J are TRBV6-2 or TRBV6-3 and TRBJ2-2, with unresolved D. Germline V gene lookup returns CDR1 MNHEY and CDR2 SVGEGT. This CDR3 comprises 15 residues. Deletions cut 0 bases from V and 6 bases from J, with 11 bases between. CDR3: CASSYSISSPGELFF. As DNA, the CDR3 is TGTGCCAGCAGTTACTCGATCTCGAGTCCCGGGGAGCTGTTTTTT.

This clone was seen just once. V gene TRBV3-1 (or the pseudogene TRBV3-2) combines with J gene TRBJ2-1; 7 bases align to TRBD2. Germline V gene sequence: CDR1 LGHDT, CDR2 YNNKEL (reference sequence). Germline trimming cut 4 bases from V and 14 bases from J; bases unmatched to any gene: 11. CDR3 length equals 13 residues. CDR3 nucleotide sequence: TGTGCCAGCAGCCCCGGGGAGGGTATTAGGAAGTTCTTC. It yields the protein CASSPGEGIRKFF.

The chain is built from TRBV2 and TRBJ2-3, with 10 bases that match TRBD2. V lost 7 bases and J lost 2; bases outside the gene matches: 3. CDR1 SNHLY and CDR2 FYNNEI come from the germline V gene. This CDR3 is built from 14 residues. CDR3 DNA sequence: TGTGCCAGCAAGAGCGGGAGGGACACAGATACGCAGTATTTT. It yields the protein CASKSGRDTDTQYF.